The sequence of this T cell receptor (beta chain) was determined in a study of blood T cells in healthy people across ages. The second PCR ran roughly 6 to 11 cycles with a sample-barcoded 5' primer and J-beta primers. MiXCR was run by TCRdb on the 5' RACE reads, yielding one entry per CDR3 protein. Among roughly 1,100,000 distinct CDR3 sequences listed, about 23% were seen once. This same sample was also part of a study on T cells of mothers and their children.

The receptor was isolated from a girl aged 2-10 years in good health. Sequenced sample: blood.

CDR3 residues: CASSKTDQTGGKETQYF. Written as DNA, the CDR3 is TGTGCCAGCAGTAAAACCGACCAAACCGGGGGTAAAGAGACCCAGTACTTC. The chain is built from TRBV6-1 and TRBJ2-1; TRBD2 is a possible D gene (6 bases). The end of the DNA is better explained by TRBJ2-5, so the J call may be wrong. The CDR3 length is 17 residues. Germline-derived CDR1 and CDR2 are MNHNS and SASEGT.